Below, one T cell receptor beta chain is given with its context. The data derive from a study of blood T cell repertoires in COVID-19. Under the authors' procedure: From reference gene primer amplification, estimates of nucleated cell counts were derived. TCRdb keeps only in-frame clones here, not all; method: immunoSEQ multiplex PCR. The V and J calls and clone size are taken from that table; D and trimming were inferred from the DNA. Counted here are about 240,000 clones, about 87% occurring once; the ten biggest clones make up just over 2.5%. This study enrolled people aged roughly 18 to 100 from approximately 25 US geographic areas. Participants reported their clinical history, and cohort assignment relied on those reports. The clonotype was recovered from a woman in her twenties or thirties with acute COVID-19. Specimen: PBMCs or T cells enriched from blood (not recorded which).

CDR3 nucleotide sequence: TGTGCCAGCAGCCAACAGGGTACTGGAAACACCATATATTTT. Translating it yields CASSQQGTGNTIYF. The J gene is TRBJ1-3, the V gene TRBV5-4, with a tentative D call TRBD1 (6 bases). The length of the CDR3 is 14 residues. Germline V gene data show CDR1 as SGHNT and CDR2 as YYREEE (reference sequence). V was clipped by 4 bases and J by 2 bases, with 10 bases between them.